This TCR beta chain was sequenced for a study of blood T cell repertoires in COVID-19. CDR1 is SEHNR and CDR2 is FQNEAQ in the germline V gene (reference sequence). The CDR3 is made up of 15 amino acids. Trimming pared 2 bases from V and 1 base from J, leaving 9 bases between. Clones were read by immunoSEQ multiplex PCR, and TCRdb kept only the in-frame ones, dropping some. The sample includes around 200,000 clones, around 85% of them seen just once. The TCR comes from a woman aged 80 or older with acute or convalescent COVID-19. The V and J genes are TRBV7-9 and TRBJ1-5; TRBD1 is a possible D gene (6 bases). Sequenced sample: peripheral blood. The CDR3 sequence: CASSLSGESNQPQHF. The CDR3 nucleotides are TGTGCCAGCAGCTTATCAGGGGAGAGCAATCAGCCCCAGCATTTT.